The sequence of this T cell receptor beta chain was determined in a study of lymphopenia after photon versus proton radiotherapy. Remarks on this clone: Its antigen is unknown.

Notes on the study in general: A bigger post-nadir fall in TCR diversity correlated inversely with survival time in deceased patients. Under photons, naive T cells and diversity fell while effector/memory populations rose. Oligoclonal CD8+ Temra expansion after nadir drove photon patients' diversity drop.

The assay was immunoSEQ multiplex PCR, and TCRdb's table has in-frame clones only and misses some. Here the sample spans around 35,000 clones, more than 70% being singletons. With V trimmed by 6 bases and J by 1 base, 3 bases remained unmatched. Germline V gene data show CDR1 as WSHSY and CDR2 as SAAADI. This CDR3 has 14 residues. This clonotype originated in a man aged 45-65 years with gastric cancer. Sequencing was performed on peripheral blood, taken from a patient treated with photon-based radiotherapy. This chain links TRBV10-2 with TRBJ1-5; 7 nucleotides match TRBD1. The CDR3 nucleotides read TGCGCCAGCAGGGTGGACAGGAGCAATCAGCCCCAGCATTTT. This encodes CASRVDRSNQPQHF.